This T cell receptor beta chain appears in the sequencing data of a study of beta chain features in type 1 diabetes. Broader study findings: Moderately but significantly shorter TCRB CDR3s were found in Type 1 diabetes patients in all four CD4+ subsets.

Concerning this clone itself: Antigen specificity is unknown.

After removal of 5 bases from V and 0 bases from J, the junction contained 7 bases not matched to a gene. The CDR3 runs 16 residues. Per the germline V gene, CDR1 is GTSNPN and CDR2 is SVGIG (reference sequence). Expressed TCRB transcripts were sequenced because the entire RNA isolate underwent reverse transcription. Sequencing used immunoSEQ multiplex PCR; TCRdb keeps in-frame clones, though not all of them. The table has hundreds of thousands of clones, approximately 10% seen once. The source of this sequence is a man aged 25-45 years with type 1 diabetes. This chain links TRBV30 with TRBJ1-6; TRBD1 matches at 7 bases. Sequencing input: naive CD4+ T cells from blood. The CDR3 sequence: CAWHAGGNSYNSPLHF. CDR3 sequence (DNA): TGTGCCTGGCACGCAGGGGGTAACTCCTATAATTCACCCCTCCACTTT.